The clone carrying this T cell receptor beta chain was picked up a small number of times. As yet, its antigen is unknown. This sample is drawn from a study of response to subunit inactivated influenza vaccine. The study, taken as a whole, reports: Seasonal influenza vaccination, on each occasion, was suggested by the authors to recruit few new T cells.

Germline V lookup: CDR1 SGHRS, CDR2 YFSETQ. CDR3 length: 16 residues. V lost 0 bases and J 6 bases, leaving 13 bases between the germline ends. TCRdb itself ran the RT-PCR reads through MiXCR, one entry per CDR3 protein. Here the sample spans 400,000 to 650,000 distinct CDR3 sequences, 6.5% to 8% being singletons. The sequenced sample was PBMCs from blood, obtained roughly 24 months after vaccination. This chain uses TRBV5-1 with TRBJ1-6; D ambiguous. This TCR was recovered from a man in his fifties or sixties who received an inactivated influenza vaccine. The CDR3: CASSLAPQTPNSPLHF. Here the CDR3 DNA reads TGCGCCAGCAGCTTGGCCCCGCAAACGCCTAATTCACCCCTCCACTTT.